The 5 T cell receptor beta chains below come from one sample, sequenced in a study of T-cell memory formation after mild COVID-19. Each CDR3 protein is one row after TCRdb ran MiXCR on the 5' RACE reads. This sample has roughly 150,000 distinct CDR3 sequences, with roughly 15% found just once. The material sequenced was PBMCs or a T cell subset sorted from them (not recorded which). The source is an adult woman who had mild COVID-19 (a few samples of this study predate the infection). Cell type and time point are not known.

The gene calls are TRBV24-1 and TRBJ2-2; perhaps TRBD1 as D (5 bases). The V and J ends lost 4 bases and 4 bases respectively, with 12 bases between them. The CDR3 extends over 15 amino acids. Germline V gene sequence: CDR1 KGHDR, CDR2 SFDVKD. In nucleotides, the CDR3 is TGTGCCACCAGTGACCCCGACAGACGCACCGGGGAGCTGTTTTTT. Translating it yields CATSDPDRRTGELFF.

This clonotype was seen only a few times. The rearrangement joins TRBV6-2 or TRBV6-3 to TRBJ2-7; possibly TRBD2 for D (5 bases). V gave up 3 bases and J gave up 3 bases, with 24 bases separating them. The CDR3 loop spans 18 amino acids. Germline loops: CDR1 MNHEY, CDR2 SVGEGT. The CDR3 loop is CASSYWVWRTGRDYEQYF. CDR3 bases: TGTGCCAGCAGTTATTGGGTTTGGAGGACTGGACGAGACTACGAGCAGTACTTC.

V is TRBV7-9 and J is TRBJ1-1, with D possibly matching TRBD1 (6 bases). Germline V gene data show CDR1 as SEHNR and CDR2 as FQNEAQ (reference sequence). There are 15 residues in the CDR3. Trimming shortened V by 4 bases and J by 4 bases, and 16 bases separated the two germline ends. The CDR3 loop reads CASSSVGGAVTEAFF. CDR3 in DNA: TGTGCCAGCAGCTCCGTGGGGGGGGCCGTCACTGAAGCTTTCTTT.

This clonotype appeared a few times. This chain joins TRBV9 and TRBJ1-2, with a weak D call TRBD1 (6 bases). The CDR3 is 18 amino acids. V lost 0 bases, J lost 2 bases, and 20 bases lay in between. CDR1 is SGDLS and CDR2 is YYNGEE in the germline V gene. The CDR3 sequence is CASSVGGTGSAPNYGYTF. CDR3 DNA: TGTGCCAGCAGCGTAGGAGGAACAGGGAGCGCCCCGAACTATGGCTACACCTTC. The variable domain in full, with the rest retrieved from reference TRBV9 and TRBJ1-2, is DSGVTQTPKHLITATGQRVTLRCSPRSGDLSVYWYQQSLDQGLQFLIQYYNGEERAKGNILERFSAQQFPDLHSELNLSSLELGDSALYFCASSVGGTGSAPNYGYTFGSGTRLTVV.

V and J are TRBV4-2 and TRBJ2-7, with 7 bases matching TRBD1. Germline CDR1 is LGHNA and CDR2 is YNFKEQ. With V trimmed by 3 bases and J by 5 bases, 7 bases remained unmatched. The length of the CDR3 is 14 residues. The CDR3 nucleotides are TGTGCCAGCAGCCAGGACGACAGGGCCGACGAGCAGTACTTC. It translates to CASSQDDRADEQYF.